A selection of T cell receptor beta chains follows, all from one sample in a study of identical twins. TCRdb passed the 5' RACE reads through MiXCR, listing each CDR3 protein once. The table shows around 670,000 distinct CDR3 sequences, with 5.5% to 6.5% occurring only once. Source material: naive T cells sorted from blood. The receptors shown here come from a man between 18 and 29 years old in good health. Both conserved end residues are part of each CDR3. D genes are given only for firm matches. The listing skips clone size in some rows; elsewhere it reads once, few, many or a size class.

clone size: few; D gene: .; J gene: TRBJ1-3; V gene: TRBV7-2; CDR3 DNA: TGTGCCAGCAGCTTTAGGCCCCTGGGTGGAAACACCATATATTTT; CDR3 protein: CASSFRPLGGNTIYF
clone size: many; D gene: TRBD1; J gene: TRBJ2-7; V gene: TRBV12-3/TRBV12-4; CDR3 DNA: TGTGCCAGCAGTCCCTCCGGACAGGGGGTTTGGTACTTC; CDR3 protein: CASSPSGQGVWYF
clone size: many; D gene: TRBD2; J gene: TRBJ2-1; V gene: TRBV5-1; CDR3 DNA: TGCGCCAGCAGCTTGCGGACCGGGACTAGCGGGATCGATGAGCAGTTCTTC; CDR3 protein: CASSLRTGTSGIDEQFF
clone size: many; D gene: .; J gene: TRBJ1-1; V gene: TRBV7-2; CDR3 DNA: TGTGCCAGCAGCTTAATGGCCTTGAACACTGAAGCTTTCTTT; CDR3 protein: CASSLMALNTEAFF
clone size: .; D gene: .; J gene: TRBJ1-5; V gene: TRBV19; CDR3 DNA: TGTGCCAGTAGGTGGGGACAATCTAGCAATCAGCCCCAGCATTTT; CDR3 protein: CASRWGQSSNQPQHF
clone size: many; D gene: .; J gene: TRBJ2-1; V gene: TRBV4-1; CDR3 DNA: TGCGCCAGCAGCCTCCACAGGGGGGGGGCGAATGAGCAGTTCTTC; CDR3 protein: CASSLHRGGANEQFF
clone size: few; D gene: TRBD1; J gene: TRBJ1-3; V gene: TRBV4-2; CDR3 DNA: TGTGCCACACCGGGACAGGGGCGCTCGGGGTCTGGAAACACCATATATTTT; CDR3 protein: CATPGQGRSGSGNTIYF
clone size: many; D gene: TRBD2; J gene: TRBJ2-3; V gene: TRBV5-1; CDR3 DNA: TGCGCCAGCAGCTACGGACTAGCGGGAGCGACTAGCACAGATACGCAGTATTTT; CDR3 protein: CASSYGLAGATSTDTQYF
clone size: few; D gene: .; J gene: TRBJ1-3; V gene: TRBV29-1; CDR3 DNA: TGCAGCGTTGAAGGGGACACCATATATTTT; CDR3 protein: CSVEGDTIYF
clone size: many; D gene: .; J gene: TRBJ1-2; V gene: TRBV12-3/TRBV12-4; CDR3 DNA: TGTGCCAGCAGTTTTGGGTATGGCTACACCTTC; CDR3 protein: CASSFGYGYTF
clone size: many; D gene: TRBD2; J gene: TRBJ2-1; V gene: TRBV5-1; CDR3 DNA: TGCGCCACCCGAGGACTAGCGGAAGACAATGAGCAGTTCTTC; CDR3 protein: CATRGLAEDNEQFF
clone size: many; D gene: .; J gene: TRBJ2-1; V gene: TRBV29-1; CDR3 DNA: TGCAGCGTTGCGCCTAGCAGTATCTACAATGAGCAGTTCTTC; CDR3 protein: CSVAPSSIYNEQFF
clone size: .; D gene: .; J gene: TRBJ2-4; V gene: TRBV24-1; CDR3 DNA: TGTGCCACCAGTGATTGGTCGTCAGGGCAGGACATTCAGTACTTC; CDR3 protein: CATSDWSSGQDIQYF
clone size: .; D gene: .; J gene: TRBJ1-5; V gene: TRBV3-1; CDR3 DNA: TGTGCCAGCAGACGTACAGGGTCTGGTCAGCCCCAGCATTTT; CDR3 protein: CASRRTGSGQPQHF
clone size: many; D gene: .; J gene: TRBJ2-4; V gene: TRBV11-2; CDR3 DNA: TGTGCCAGCCGCTGGGGGCCTAGTTCAGCCAAAAACATTCAGTACTTC; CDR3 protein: CASRWGPSSAKNIQYF
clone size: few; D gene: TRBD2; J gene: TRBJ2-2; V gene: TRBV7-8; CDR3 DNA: TGTGCCAGCAGCTCCGCACGACTAGCGGGAACGAACACCGGGGAGCTGTTTTTT; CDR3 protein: CASSSARLAGTNTGELFF
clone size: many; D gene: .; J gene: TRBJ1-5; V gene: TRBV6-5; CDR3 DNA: TGTGCCAGCAGTTACGGTGACAGCAGCAATCAGCCCCAGCATTTT; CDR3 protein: CASSYGDSSNQPQHF
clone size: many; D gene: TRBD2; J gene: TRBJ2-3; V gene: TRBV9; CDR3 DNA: TGTGCCAGCAGCGTAGCCCTAGCGGGAGCAGATACGCAGTATTTT; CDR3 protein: CASSVALAGADTQYF
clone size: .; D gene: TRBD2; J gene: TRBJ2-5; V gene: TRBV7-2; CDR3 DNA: TGTGCCAGCAGCTGGGGCGGGAGCGGTGAGACCCAGTACTTC; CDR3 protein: CASSWGGSGETQYF
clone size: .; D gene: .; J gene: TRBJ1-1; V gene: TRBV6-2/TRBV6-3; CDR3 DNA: TGTGCCAGCAGTTATAGTCCGCTGATGAACACTGAAGCTTTCTTT; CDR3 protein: CASSYSPLMNTEAFF
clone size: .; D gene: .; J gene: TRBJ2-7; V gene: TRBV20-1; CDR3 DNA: TGCAGTGCGCCAAGCGGGCCACAGTACTTC; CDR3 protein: CSAPSGPQYF
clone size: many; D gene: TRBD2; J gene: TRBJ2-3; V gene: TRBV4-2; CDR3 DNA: TGTGCCAGCAGCCAAGATGAATCGAGCGGGAGAGGTTCGGCAGATACGCAGTATTTT; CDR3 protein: CASSQDESSGRGSADTQYF
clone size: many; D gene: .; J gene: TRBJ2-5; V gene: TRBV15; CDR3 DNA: TGTGCCACCAGCAGAGTGGGCAGTTCCCAAGAGACCCAGTACTTC; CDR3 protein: CATSRVGSSQETQYF
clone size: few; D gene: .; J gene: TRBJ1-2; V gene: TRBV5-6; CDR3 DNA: TGTGCCAGCAGCCCGGGGGAAGGTACCGGGGGCTACACCTTC; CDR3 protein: CASSPGEGTGGYTF
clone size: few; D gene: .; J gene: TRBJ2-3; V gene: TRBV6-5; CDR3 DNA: TGTGCCAGCAGTTACTCCCCTTCCGGTAGCACAGATACGCAGTATTTT; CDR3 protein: CASSYSPSGSTDTQYF
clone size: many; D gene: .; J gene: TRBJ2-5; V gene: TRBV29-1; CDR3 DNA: TGCAGCGTTGAAAAACTAGGTTGGCAAGAGACCCAGTACTTC; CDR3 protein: CSVEKLGWQETQYF
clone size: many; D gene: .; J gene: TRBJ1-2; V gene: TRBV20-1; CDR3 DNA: TGCAGTGCTAGTATGCCCCAGACCTATGGCTACACCTTC; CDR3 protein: CSASMPQTYGYTF
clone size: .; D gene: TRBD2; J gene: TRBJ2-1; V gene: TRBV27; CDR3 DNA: TGTGCCAGCAGTTCTCTAGCTAGCGGGGTTTACAATGAGCAGTTCTTC; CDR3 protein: CASSSLASGVYNEQFF
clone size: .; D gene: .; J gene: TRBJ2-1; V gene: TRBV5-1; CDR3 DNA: TGCGCCAGCAGTCCCGTAAACCCAGCGGGTGACAATGAGCAGTTCTTC; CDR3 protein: CASSPVNPAGDNEQFF
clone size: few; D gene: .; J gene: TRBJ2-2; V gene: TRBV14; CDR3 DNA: TGTGCCAGCAGCCTTAGACTAGACGGGGCCGGGGAGCTGTTTTTT; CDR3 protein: CASSLRLDGAGELFF
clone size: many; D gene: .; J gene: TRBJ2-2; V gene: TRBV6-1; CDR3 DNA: TGTGCCAGCAGAAACCGGGGGACCGGGGAGCTGTTTTTT; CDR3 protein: CASRNRGTGELFF
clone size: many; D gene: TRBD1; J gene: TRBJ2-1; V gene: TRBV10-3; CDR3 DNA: TGTGCCATCACCCGGGACAGGGGCACGGCCCTCGGGGACAATGAGCAGTTCTTC; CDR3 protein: CAITRDRGTALGDNEQFF
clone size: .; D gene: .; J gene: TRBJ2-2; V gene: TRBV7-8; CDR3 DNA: TGTGCCAGCAGCTTAGCGCTTACCCTGGGGACTCCGTTCGGGGAGCTGTTTTTT; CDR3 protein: CASSLALTLGTPFGELFF
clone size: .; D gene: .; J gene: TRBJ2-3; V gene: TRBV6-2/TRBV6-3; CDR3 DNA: TGTGCCAGCAGTTACGTCGCAAGAGATACGCAGTATTTT; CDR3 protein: CASSYVARDTQYF
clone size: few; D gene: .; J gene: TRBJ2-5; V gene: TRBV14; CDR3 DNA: TGTGCCAGCAGCCTCAAGACAGAGACCCAGTACTTC; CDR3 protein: CASSLKTETQYF
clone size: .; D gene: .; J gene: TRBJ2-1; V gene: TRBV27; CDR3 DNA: TGTGCCAGCAGCCTTACAGCCTGGGATGAGCAGTTCTTC; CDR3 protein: CASSLTAWDEQFF
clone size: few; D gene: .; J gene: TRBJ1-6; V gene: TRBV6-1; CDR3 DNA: TGTGCCAGCAGTACCCAAGAAGGGGCACTGAATTCACCCCTCCACTTT; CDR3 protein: CASSTQEGALNSPLHF
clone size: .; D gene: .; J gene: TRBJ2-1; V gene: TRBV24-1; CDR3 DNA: TGTGCCACCAGTGCAGCGAGTAGCGGCTCCTACAATGAGCAGTTCTTC; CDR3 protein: CATSAASSGSYNEQFF
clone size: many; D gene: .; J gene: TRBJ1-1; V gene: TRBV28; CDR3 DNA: TGTGCCAGCAGTTTTAGGGCTTTGCACACTGAAGCTTTCTTT; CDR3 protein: CASSFRALHTEAFF
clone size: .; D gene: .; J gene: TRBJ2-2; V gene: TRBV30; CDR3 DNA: TGTGCCTGGGACAGCGCCGGGGAGCTGTTTTTT; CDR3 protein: CAWDSAGELFF
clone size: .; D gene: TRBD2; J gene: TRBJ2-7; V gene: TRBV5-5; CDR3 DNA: TGTGCCAGCAGCCCCAGACTAGCGGGAGTAGTAAACGAGCAGTACTTC; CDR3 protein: CASSPRLAGVVNEQYF